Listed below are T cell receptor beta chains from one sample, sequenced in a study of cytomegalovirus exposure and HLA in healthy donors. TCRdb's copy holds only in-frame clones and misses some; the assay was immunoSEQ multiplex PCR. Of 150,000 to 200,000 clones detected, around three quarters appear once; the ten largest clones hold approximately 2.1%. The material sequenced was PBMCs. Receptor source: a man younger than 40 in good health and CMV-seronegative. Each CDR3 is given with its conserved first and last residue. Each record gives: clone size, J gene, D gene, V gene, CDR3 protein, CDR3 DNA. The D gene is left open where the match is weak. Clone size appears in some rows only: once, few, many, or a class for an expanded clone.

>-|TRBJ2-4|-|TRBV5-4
CASSVGAGRAKNIQYF
TGTGCCAGCAGCGTAGGCGCCGGGAGAGCCAAAAACATTCAGTACTTC
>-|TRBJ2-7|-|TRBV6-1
CASRKQGSPEQYF
TGTGCCAGCAGAAAACAGGGATCCCCCGAGCAGTACTTC
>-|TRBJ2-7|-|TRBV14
CASSPLMTGSYEQYF
TGTGCCAGCAGCCCACTTATGACAGGCTCCTACGAGCAGTACTTC
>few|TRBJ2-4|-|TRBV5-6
CASSVDRSLAKNIQYF
TGTGCCAGCAGCGTGGACAGATCGTTAGCCAAAAACATTCAGTACTTC
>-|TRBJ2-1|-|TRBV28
CASRLLGVDEQFF
TGTGCCAGCAGGCTACTCGGGGTCGATGAGCAGTTCTTC
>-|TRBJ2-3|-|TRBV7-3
CASSLIGTDTQYF
TGTGCCAGCAGCTTAATAGGCACAGATACGCAGTATTTT
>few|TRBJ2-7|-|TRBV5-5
CASSLVRGDDEQYF
TGTGCCAGCAGCTTGGTCAGGGGAGATGACGAGCAGTACTTC
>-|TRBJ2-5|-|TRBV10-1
CASRDNQETQYF
TGCGCCAGCAGGGACAACCAAGAGACCCAGTACTTC
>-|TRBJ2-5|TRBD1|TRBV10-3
CAISEEAPGQGEETQYF
TGTGCCATCAGTGAGGAGGCACCGGGACAGGGGGAAGAGACCCAGTACTTC
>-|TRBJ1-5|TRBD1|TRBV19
CASTSGGSLNQPQHF
TGTGCCAGTACGTCAGGGGGGAGTTTAAATCAGCCCCAGCATTTT
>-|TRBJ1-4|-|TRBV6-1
CASSEVGQGGEKLFF
TGTGCCAGCAGTGAAGTCGGCCAGGGTGGTGAAAAACTGTTTTTT
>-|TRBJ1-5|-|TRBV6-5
CASSPSYSNQPQHF
TGTGCCAGCAGTCCGAGTTATAGCAATCAGCCCCAGCATTTT
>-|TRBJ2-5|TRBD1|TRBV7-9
CASSHIPGQGSETQYF
TGTGCCAGCAGTCACATCCCGGGACAGGGCTCGGAGACCCAGTACTTC
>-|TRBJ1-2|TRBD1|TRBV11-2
CASSGRQGAGYGYTF
TGTGCCAGCAGCGGACGACAGGGGGCCGGCTATGGCTACACCTTC
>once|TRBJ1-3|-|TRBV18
CASSLLRDPGQDTIYF
TGTGCCAGCTCACTACTACGGGATCCAGGTCAAGACACCATATATTTT
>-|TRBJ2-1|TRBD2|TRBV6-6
CASSFESGSYNEQFF
TGTGCCAGCAGTTTCGAGAGCGGGAGCTACAATGAGCAGTTCTTC
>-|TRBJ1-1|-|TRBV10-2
CASSTANTEAFF
TGCGCCAGCAGTACAGCGAACACTGAAGCTTTCTTT